This is a list of T cell receptor beta chains from one sample in a study of vaccination effects on CD4 cells after COVID-19. For these TCRs, the target antigens are not known. Assay used: immunoSEQ multiplex PCR; TCRdb lists only in-frame clones, some missing. The table includes 41,000 or so clones, around three quarters detected once. This sample comprised CD4+ T cells from PBMCs cultured with HCoV-NL63 spike peptides, obtained before COVID-19 vaccination. These receptors came from a human donor who received a COVID-19 vaccine. Each CDR3 is given with its conserved first and last residue. The order of the fields is D gene, clone size, J gene, V gene, CDR3 DNA, CDR3 protein. The D gene is left open where the match is weak. The size entry is marked missing in some rows and otherwise reads once, few, many or a size class.

- | - | TRBJ2-5 | TRBV6-2/TRBV6-3 | TGTGCCAGCAGTGTGCAATCGCACGAGGGAGAGACCCAGTACTTC | CASSVQSHEGETQYF
- | - | TRBJ2-3 | TRBV5-1 | TGCGCCAGCAGCCTCGGGACTTACCCCGCCGGAGATACGCAGTATTTT | CASSLGTYPAGDTQYF
- | - | TRBJ1-3 | TRBV19 | TGTGCCAGTACTCGGCTTTCTGGAAACACCATATATTTT | CASTRLSGNTIYF
TRBD1 | - | TRBJ1-1 | TRBV18 | TGTGCCAGCTCATTCGGGACAGTAATGAACACTGAAGCTTTCTTT | CASSFGTVMNTEAFF
TRBD1 | - | TRBJ2-6 | TRBV19 | TGTGCCAGTAGTATAGGGACCCCTCCGGGTGGGGACAGGGTTAGGGCCAACGTCCTGACTTTC | CASSIGTPPGGDRVRANVLTF
TRBD1 | - | TRBJ2-2 | TRBV5-1 | TGCGCCAGCAGACGCGGGACAGGGTTAACCGGGGAGCTGTTTTTT | CASRRGTGLTGELFF
TRBD1 | - | TRBJ2-3 | TRBV5-1 | TGCGCCAGCAGGACAGGGGAGTACGGGGCTAGCACAGATACGCAGTATTTT | CASRTGEYGASTDTQYF
- | few | TRBJ1-2 | TRBV20-1 | TGCAGTGCTAGCGTACAGGATGGCTACACCTTC | CSASVQDGYTF
- | - | TRBJ2-2 | TRBV18 | TGTGCCAGCTCCTTCGTACTTAGCACGAACACCGGGGAGCTGTTTTTT | CASSFVLSTNTGELFF
- | - | TRBJ1-4 | TRBV30 | TGTGCCTGGAGTTGGGGGGAAAAACTGTTTTTT | CAWSWGEKLFF
- | - | TRBJ2-2 | TRBV3-1/TRBV3-2 | TGTGCCAGCAGCCAAGCGCTCAGATTTGGAAACACCGGGGAGCTGTTTTTT | CASSQALRFGNTGELFF
TRBD1 | once | TRBJ1-1 | TRBV24-1 | TGTGCCACCAGTGACTCGGGACAGGGGGACACTGAAGCTTTCTTT | CATSDSGQGDTEAFF
- | - | TRBJ1-2 | TRBV6-5 | TGTGCCAGCGCCCGGGGAAATGGGGATGGCTACACCTTC | CASARGNGDGYTF
- | once | TRBJ2-3 | TRBV6-5 | TGTGCCAGCAGTTACTCGGCCCGTTTGGATACGCAGTATTTT | CASSYSARLDTQYF
- | - | TRBJ1-6 | TRBV3-1/TRBV3-2 | TGTGCCAGCAGCCGTGGGGTAGGGGAGTCACCCCTCCACTTT | CASSRGVGESPLHF
- | - | TRBJ1-1 | TRBV6-5 | TGTGCCAGCTGGAAAGGGGGGGCTTTCACTGAAGCTTTCTTT | CASWKGGAFTEAFF